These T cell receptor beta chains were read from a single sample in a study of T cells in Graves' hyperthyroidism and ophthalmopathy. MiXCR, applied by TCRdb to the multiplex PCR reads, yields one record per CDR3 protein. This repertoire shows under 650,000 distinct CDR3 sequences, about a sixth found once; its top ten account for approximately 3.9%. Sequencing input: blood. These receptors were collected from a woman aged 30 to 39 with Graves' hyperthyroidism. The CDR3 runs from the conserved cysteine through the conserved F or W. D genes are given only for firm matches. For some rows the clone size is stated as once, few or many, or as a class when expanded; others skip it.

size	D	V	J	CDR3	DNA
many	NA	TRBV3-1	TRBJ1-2	CASSQDLGRDGYTF	TGTGCCAGCAGCCAAGATCTCGGCAGGGATGGCTACACCTTC
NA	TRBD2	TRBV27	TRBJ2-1	CASSLSGWDYNEQSF	TGTGCCAGCAGTTTATCGGGGTGGGACTACAATGAGCAGTCCTTC
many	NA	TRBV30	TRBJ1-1	CAWSELGETEAFF	TGTGCCTGGAGTGAACTAGGGGAAACTGAAGCTTTCTTT
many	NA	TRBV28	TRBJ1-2	CASSLRREPYGYTF	TGTGCCAGCAGTTTAAGGAGGGAGCCCTATGGCTACACCTTC
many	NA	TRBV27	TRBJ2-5	CASSPRRRETQYF	TGTGCCAGCAGTCCCAGAAGGCGGGAGACCCAGTACTTC
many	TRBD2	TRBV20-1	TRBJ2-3	CSARDPSGGTDTQYF	TGCAGTGCTAGAGATCCTAGCGGGGGCACAGATACGCAGTATTTT
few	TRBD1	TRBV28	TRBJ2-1	CASSRPQGAQYNEQFF	TGTGCCAGCAGTCGTCCGCAGGGGGCGCAGTACAATGAGCAGTTCTTC
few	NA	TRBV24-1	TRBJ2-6	CATSEDSGANVLTF	TGTGCCACCAGTGAAGACTCTGGGGCCAACGTCCTGACTTTC
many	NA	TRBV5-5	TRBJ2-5	CASSTQGPETQYF	TGTGCCAGCAGCACACAGGGCCCGGAGACCCAGTACTTC
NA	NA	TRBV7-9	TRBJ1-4	CASSFMKTLSTKLFF	TGTGCCAGCAGCTTTATGAAAACCCTCTCTACAAAACTGTTTTTT
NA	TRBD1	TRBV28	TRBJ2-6	CASSLGWAGGIGSGANVLTF	TGTGCCAGCAGTTTGGGTTGGGCAGGGGGTATAGGCTCTGGGGCCAACGTCCTGACTTTC
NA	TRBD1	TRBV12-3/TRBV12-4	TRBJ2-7	CASSKGTGGAYEQYF	TGTGCCAGCAGCAAAGGGACAGGGGGCGCTTACGAGCAGTACTTC
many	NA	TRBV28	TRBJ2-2	CASGEPNTGELFF	TGTGCCAGCGGGGAGCCGAACACCGGGGAGCTGTTTTTT
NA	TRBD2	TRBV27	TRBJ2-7	CASSATLPTSVAYEQYF	TGTGCCAGCAGTGCCACCCTCCCGACTAGCGTAGCCTACGAGCAGTACTTC
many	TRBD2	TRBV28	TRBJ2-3	CASSREGLAGKTDTQYF	TGTGCCAGCAGCCGAGAGGGACTAGCGGGGAAGACAGATACGCAGTATTTT
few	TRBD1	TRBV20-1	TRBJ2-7	CSAREDRGTPYEQYF	TGCAGTGCTAGAGAGGACAGGGGGACCCCCTACGAGCAGTACTTC
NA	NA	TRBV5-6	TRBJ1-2	CASSLFGSLANYGYTF	TGTGCCAGCAGCTTGTTTGGAAGTTTAGCTAACTATGGCTACACCTTC
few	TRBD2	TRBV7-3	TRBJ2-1	CASSFHLGGRANNEQFF	TGTGCCAGCAGCTTTCACCTTGGCGGGAGGGCCAATAATGAGCAGTTCTTC
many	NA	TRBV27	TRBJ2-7	CASSLSATHEQYF	TGTGCCAGCAGTTTATCGGCTACACACGAGCAGTACTTC
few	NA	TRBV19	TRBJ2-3	CASSPGASSTDTQYF	TGTGCCAGTAGTCCCGGTGCCTCTAGCACAGATACGCAGTATTTT
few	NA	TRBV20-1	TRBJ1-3	CSAQDRSSGNTIYF	TGCAGTGCTCAGGACAGAAGCTCTGGAAACACCATATATTTT
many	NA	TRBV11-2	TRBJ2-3	CASSLWESTDTQYF	TGTGCCAGCAGCTTGTGGGAGAGCACAGATACGCAGTATTTT
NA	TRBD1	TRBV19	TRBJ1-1	CASSGTGGRAEAFF	TGTGCCAGTAGTGGCACAGGGGGCAGGGCTGAAGCTTTCTTT